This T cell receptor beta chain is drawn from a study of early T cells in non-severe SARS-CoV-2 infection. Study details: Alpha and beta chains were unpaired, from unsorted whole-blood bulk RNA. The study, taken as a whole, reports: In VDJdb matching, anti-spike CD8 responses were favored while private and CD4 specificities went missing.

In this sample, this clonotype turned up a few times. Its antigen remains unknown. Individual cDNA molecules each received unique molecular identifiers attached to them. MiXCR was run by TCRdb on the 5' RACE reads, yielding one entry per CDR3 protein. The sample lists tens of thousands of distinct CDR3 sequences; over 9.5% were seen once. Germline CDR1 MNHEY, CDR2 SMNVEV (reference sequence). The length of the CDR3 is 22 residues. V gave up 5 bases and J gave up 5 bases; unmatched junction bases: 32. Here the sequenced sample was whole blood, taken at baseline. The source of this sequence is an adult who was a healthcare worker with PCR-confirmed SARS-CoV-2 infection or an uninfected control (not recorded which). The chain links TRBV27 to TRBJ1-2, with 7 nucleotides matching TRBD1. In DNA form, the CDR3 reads TGTGCCAGCAGTATCAAACCAGAACAACCGGGTAGTCCGGGACAGCGCGATTATGGCTACACCTTC. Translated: CASSIKPEQPGSPGQRDYGYTF.